Here is one TCR beta chain with its context. Its antigen is still unknown. Assay used: immunoSEQ multiplex PCR; TCRdb lists only in-frame clones, some missing. The sample lists some 66,000 clones, over 75% occurring once. The cohort excluded patients with autoimmune disease history or systemic immunosuppression. Baseline was the first blood sampling point, followed by cycle 4 day 1 and cycle 7 day 1. This entry comes from a study of OX40 agonist ivuxolimab in advanced cancers. This CDR3 is built from 14 residues. Germline V gene data show CDR1 as SGHAT and CDR2 as FQNNGV. V shed 5 bases and J shed 0 bases, with 11 bases lying between them. The study's findings and limits: Among the lowest peripheral clonal expansion occurred in 0.1-3.0 mg/kg partial responders. With doses of 0.1 to 3.0 mg/kg, CD4+ and CD8+ blood T cells had undergone clonal expansion by week 6.

This chain joins TRBV11-2 and TRBJ2-7; a weak D match, TRBD2 (6 bases). The TCR originated in an adult with an advanced solid tumor such as melanoma, head and neck, liver or kidney cancer. Sequenced material: CD4+ or CD8+ T cells sorted from blood, taken in a trial of the OX40 agonist ivuxolimab. CDR3: CASSLSGPSYEQYF. CDR3 nucleotides: TGTGCCAGCAGCCTAAGCGGGCCCTCCTACGAGCAGTACTTC.